This TCR beta chain came from a study of vaccination and CD4 T cells after COVID-19. About the study: Blood was drawn a median roughly 66 days post second dose, range 14 to 241. Study findings and constraints: Detection of a median approximately 87% of reactive clones in convalescent patients was confined to the period after vaccination.

Notes on this clonotype: What it binds is not known.

Cultured CD4+ T-cell DNA underwent Oncomine TCR Beta short-read sequencing. Scientists extracted genomic DNA from CD4+ T cells grown in culture. TCRdb called the PCR reads again in MiXCR, with one record for every CDR3 protein. The sample includes approximately 12,000 distinct CDR3 sequences, about three fifths of them seen just once. Regarding treatment: roughly nine-day PBMC culture with coronavirus spike peptide pools or control peptides (ViraFEST assay). Once peptide pools had expanded antigen-specific T cells, ViraFEST sequenced TCRs. The CDR3 runs 12 residues. Germline V CDR1 and CDR2: DFQATT, SNEGSKA (reference sequence). Deletions cut 3 bases from V and 5 bases from J, with 9 bases between.

The rearrangement links TRBV20-1 to TRBJ2-3; D gene ambiguous. The receptor was isolated from a human donor who had recovered from COVID-19. Sequencing was performed on CD4+ T cells from blood, cultured in vitro. CDR3 sequence (DNA): TGCAGTGCTAGGTTCATGCGAGATACGCAGTATTTT. It translates to CSARFMRDTQYF.